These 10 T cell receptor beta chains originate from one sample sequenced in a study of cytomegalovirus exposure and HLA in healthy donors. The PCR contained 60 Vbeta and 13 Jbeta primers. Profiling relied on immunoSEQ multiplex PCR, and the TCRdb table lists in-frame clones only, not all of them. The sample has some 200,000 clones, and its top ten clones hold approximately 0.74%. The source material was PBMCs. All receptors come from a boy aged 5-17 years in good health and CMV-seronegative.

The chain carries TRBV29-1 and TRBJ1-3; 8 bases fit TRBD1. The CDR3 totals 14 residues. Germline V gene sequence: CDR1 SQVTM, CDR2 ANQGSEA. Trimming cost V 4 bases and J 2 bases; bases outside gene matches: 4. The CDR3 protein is CSVADRVTGNTIYF. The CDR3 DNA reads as TGCAGCGTTGCGGACAGGGTGACTGGAAACACCATATATTTT. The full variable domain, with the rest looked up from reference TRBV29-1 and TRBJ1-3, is SAVISQKPSRDICQRGTSLTIQCQVDSQVTMMFWYRQQPGQSLTLIATANQGSEATYESGFVIDKFPISRPNLTFSTLTVSNMSPEDSSIYLCSVADRVTGNTIYFGEGSWLTVV.

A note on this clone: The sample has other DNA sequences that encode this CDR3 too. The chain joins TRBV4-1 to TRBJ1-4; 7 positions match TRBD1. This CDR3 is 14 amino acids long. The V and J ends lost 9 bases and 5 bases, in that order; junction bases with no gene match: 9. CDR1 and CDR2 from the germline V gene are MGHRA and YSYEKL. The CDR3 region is CASGDRARNEKLFF. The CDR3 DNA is TGCGCCAGTGGAGACAGGGCACGGAATGAAAAACTGTTTTTT.

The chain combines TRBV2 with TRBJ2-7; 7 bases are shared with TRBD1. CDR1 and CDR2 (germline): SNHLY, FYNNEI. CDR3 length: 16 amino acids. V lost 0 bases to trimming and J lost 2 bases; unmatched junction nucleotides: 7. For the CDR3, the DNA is TGTGCCAGCAGTGAAGCCATAGGGGGCTCTACCTACGAGCAGTACTTC. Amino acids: CASSEAIGGSTYEQYF.

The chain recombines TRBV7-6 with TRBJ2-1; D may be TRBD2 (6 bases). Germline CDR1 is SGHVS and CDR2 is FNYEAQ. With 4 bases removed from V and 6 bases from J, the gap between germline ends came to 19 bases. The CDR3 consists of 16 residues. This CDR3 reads CASSSRDREAGNEQFF. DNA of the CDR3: TGTGCCAGCAGCTCACGCGATAGGGAGGCGGGCAATGAGCAGTTCTTC.

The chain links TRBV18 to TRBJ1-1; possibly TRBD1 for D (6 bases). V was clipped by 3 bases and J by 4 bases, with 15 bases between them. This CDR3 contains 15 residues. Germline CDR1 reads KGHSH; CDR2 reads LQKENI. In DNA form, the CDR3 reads TGTGCCAGCTCACCCGATGGGGGCTTGGGCACTGAAGCTTTCTTT. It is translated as CASSPDGGLGTEAFF.

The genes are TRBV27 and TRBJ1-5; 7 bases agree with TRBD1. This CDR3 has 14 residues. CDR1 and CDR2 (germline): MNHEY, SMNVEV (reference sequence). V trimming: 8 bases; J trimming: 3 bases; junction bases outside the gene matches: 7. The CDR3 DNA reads TGTGCCAGCTCCTCGACAGGGTCCAATCAGCCCCAGCATTTT. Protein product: CASSSTGSNQPQHF.

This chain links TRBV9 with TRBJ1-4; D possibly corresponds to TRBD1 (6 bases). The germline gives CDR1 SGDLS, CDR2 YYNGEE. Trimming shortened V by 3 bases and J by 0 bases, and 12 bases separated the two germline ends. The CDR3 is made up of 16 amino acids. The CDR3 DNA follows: TGTGCCAGCAGCGAGGACAGAGTTGCAACTAATGAAAAACTGTTTTTT. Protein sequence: CASSEDRVATNEKLFF.

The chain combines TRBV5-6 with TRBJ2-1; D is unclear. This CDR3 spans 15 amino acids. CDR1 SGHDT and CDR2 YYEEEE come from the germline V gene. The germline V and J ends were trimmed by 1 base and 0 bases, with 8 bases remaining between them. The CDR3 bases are TGTGCCAGCAGCTTGTGGTACAGCTCCTACAATGAGCAGTTCTTC. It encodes CASSLWYSSYNEQFF.

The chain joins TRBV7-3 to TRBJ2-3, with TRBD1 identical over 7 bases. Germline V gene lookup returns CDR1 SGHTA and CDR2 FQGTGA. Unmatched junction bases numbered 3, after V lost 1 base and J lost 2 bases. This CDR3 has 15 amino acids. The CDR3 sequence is CASSLRDSFTDTQYF. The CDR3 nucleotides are TGTGCCAGCAGCTTAAGGGACAGTTTCACAGATACGCAGTATTTT. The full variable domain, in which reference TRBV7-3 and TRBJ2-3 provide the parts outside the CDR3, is GAGVSQTPSNKVTEKGKYVELRCDPISGHTALYWYRQSLGQGPEFLIYFQGTGAADDSGLPNDRFFAVRPEGSVSTLKIQRTERGDSAVYLCASSLRDSFTDTQYFGPGTRLTVL.

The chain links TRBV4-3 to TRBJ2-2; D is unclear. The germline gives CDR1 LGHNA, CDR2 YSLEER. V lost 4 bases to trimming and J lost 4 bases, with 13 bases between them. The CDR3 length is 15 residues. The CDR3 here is CASSLTGPGTGELFF. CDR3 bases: TGCGCCAGCAGCCTGACCGGCCCGGGCACCGGGGAGCTGTTTTTT.